The 11 T cell receptor beta chains given below trace back to one sample, sequenced in a study of blood T cell repertoires in COVID-19. TCRdb keeps only in-frame clones here, not all; method: immunoSEQ multiplex PCR. This sample has 100,000 or so clones; roughly four fifths occur once, and the top ten carry 7.5% to 10%. The sample comprised peripheral blood. The origin of the receptors is a man in his forties or fifties with active or convalescent COVID-19.

The rearrangement links TRBV11-2 to TRBJ1-1, with a possible D match to TRBD1 (6 bases). Germline V lookup: CDR1 SGHAT, CDR2 FQNNGV. The CDR3 totals 17 residues. V lost 4 bases and J lost 0, with 18 bases in between. The CDR3 spells CASSWAPTGTMNTEAFF. For the CDR3, the DNA is TGTGCCAGCAGCTGGGCCCCGACAGGTACCATGAACACTGAAGCTTTCTTT.

The chain combines TRBV28 with TRBJ1-5; possible D gene TRBD1, 6 bases. CDR3 length: 14 residues. The germline V gene encodes CDR1 MDHEN and CDR2 SYDVKM. Trimming took off 5 bases at V and 7 bases at J, with 15 bases between the two ends. The CDR3 region is CASSRHREGQPQHF. The CDR3 DNA reads as TGTGCCAGCAGTCGTCACAGGGAGGGCCAGCCCCAGCATTTT.

This clone was detected a few times. The gene calls are TRBV10-3 and TRBJ1-5, with 9 bases lining up with TRBD1. This CDR3 has 19 residues. The ends lost 0 bases at V and 2 bases at J; junction bases unmatched: 11. Germline V gene sequence: CDR1 ENHRY, CDR2 SYGVKD. In nucleotides, the CDR3 is TGTGCCATCAGTGAGTCGCGATTACAGGGGGCGGAGGGCAATCAGCCCCAGCATTTT. It translates to CAISESRLQGAEGNQPQHF.

This chain joins TRBV19 and TRBJ1-2; D ambiguous. The CDR3 runs to 13 residues. Germline values: CDR1 LNHDA, CDR2 SQIVND (reference sequence). V lost 5 bases, J lost 3 bases, and 10 bases lay in between. The CDR3 sequence: CASSSFTDYGYTF. CDR3 sequence (DNA): TGTGCCAGTAGTTCCTTTACGGACTATGGCTACACCTTC.

V is TRBV30 and J is TRBJ1-4; D not certain. V was cut by 6 bases and J by 8 bases, with 19 bases left in between. Looked up from germline, CDR1 is GTSNPN and CDR2 is SVGIG (reference sequence). The length of the CDR3 is 14 residues. The CDR3 here is CACQREGPGEKLFF. In nucleotides, the CDR3 is TGTGCCTGTCAACGGGAGGGCCCGGGGGAAAAACTGTTTTTT.

This clone is deemed medium-sized. This rearrangement joins TRBV10-1 to TRBJ1-3; 11 bases align to TRBD1. The V segment lost 8 bases and the J segment 4 bases; nucleotides outside the gene matches: 13. This CDR3 comprises 17 residues. The germline V gene encodes CDR1 WNHNN and CDR2 SYGVQD (reference sequence). The CDR3 spells CASRGIRDRGDGNTIYF. The CDR3 coding sequence is TGCGCCAGCCGAGGTATAAGGGACAGGGGGGACGGAAACACCATATATTTT.

The CDR3 coding sequence is TGTGCCAGCAGTCGCAGGGGGTCCTCTGGAAACACCATATATTTT. Amino acids: CASSRRGSSGNTIYF. V is TRBV6-5 and J is TRBJ1-3, with 7 bases that match TRBD1. The CDR3 sequence is 15 residues long. CDR1 MNHEY and CDR2 SVGAGI come from the germline V gene. V gave up 5 bases and J gave up 0 bases; unmatched junction bases: 4.

J is TRBJ1-1 and V is TRBV7-2, with a possible D match to TRBD1 (6 bases). Trimming removed 3 bases from V and 4 bases from J, with 21 bases in between. Germline CDR1 reads SGHTA; CDR2 reads FQGNSA. CDR3 length: 17 amino acids. DNA of the CDR3: TGTGCCAGCAGCTTCAGCACCAGTACAGGGTCGGGCACTGAAGCTTTCTTT. Its protein product is CASSFSTSTGSGTEAFF. Complete variable domain (other parts from reference TRBV7-2 and TRBJ1-1): GAGVSQSPSNKVTEKGKDVELRCDPISGHTALYWYRQSLGQGLEFLIYFQGNSAPDKSGLPSDRFSAERTGGSVSTLTIQRTQQEDSAVYLCASSFSTSTGSGTEAFFGQGTRLTVV.

The rearrangement uses TRBV3-1 (or the pseudogene TRBV3-2) and TRBJ2-7; maybe TRBD2 (6 bases). Germline lookup yields CDR1 LGHDT and CDR2 YNNKEL (reference sequence). Trimming shortened V by 0 bases and J by 12 bases, and 18 bases separated the two germline ends. CDR3 length equals 14 residues. Here the CDR3 reads CASSQDFGFGLSYF. CDR3 DNA: TGTGCCAGCAGCCAAGATTTTGGGTTCGGACTATCGTACTTC.

This chain joins TRBV6-5 and TRBJ2-7, with TRBD1 as a possible D gene (6 bases). From germline, CDR1 is MNHEY and CDR2 SVGAGI. Trimming shortened V by 0 bases and J by 3 bases, and 12 bases separated the two germline ends. The CDR3 runs 15 residues. As DNA, the CDR3 is TGTGCCAGCAGTTACTCTTTGGGACACCACTACGAGCAGTACTTC. It is translated as CASSYSLGHHYEQYF.

The chain employs TRBV12-5 and TRBJ1-5; D is ambiguous. Germline CDR1 reads LGHNT; CDR2 reads FRNRAP. The CDR3 spans 16 residues. V was trimmed by 5 bases and J by 0 bases, leaving 14 bases between them. The CDR3 is CASGLPGVSSNQPQHF. The DNA for the CDR3 is TGTGCTAGTGGTCTACCGGGAGTCAGTAGCAATCAGCCCCAGCATTTT.